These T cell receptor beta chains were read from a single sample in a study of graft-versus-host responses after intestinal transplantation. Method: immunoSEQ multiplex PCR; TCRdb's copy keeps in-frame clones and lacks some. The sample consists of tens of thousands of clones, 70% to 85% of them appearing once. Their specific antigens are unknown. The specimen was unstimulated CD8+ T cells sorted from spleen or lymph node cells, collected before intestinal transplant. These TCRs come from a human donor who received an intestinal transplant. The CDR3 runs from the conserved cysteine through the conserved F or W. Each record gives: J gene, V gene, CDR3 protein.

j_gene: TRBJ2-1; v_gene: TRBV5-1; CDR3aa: CASSRGLAAYNEQFF
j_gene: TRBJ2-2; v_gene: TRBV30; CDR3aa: CAWSGGSGGGELFF
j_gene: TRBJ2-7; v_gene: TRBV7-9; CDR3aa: CASSLLGGYEQYF
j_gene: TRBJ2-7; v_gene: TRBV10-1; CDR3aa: CASSGQGAGRGYEQYF
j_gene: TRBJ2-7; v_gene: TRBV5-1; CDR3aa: CASSPTRAPNYEQYF
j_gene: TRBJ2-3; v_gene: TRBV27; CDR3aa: CASSFQGADTQYF
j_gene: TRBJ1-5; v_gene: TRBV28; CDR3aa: CASSSYLNRDSWNQPQHF
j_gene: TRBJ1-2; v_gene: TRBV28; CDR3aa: CASRRNSAGGRDYGYTF
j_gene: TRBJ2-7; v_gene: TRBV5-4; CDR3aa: CASSPGLDSHYYEQYF
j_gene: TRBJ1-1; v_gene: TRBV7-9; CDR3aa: CASSPRSGRTEAFF
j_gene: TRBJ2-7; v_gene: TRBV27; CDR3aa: CASSDTPLGAEQYF
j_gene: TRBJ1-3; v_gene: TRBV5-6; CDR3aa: CASSVGSSGNTIYF
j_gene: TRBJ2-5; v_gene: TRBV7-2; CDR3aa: CASSARGRGGRETQYF
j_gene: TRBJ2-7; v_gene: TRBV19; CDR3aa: CASSIDGPSGPSKQYF
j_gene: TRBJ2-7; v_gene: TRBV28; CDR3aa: CASGWTGGEQYF
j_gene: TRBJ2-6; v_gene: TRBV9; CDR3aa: CASSVEETSRANVLTF
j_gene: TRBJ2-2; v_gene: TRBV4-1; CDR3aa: CASSQWHRGRPGELFF